This T cell receptor (beta chain) was recovered during a study of blood T cell repertoires in COVID-19. In the source study's methods: The assay estimated nucleated cells by amplifying reference gene primers. The repertoire was sequenced with immunoSEQ multiplex PCR; TCRdb's copy has only in-frame clones and lacks some. V, J and clone size derive from that table, while D and trimming were established from the DNA sequence. The sample records about 82,000 clones, around four fifths being singletons. CDR3 length: 14 amino acids. V shed 5 bases, J shed 5 bases, and the junction held 6 bases outside the gene matches. Germline V gives CDR1 MNHEY, CDR2 SVGAGI.

The chain employs TRBV6-5 and TRBJ1-3; TRBD1 matches at 7 bases. The source of this sequence is a man aged 60 to 69 with COVID-19, enrolled during active disease. The sequencing input was peripheral blood. CDR3 protein: CASSPGTERNTIYF. The CDR3 DNA reads as TGTGCCAGCAGTCCAGGGACAGAGCGAAACACCATATATTTT.